What follows is one TCR beta chain and its context. This specimen belongs to a study of blood T cell repertoires in COVID-19. Study summary: Some COVID-19 samples were acute and others convalescent; all came from the United States, Italy and Spain.

Sequenced by immunoSEQ multiplex PCR; TCRdb stores in-frame clones only, minus some. This sample carries over 50,000 clones, more than 70% of them seen once, and the ten largest clones take roughly 7.2%. The sequence was obtained from a man aged 55 to 69 with acute or convalescent COVID-19. The sequenced material came from peripheral blood.

This CDR3 reads CASSRQGTEAFF. In DNA form, the CDR3 reads TGTGCCAGCAGCCGACAGGGCACTGAAGCTTTCTTT. The J gene is TRBJ1-1, the V gene TRBV6-2 or TRBV6-3, with 7 bases that match TRBD1. The V gene's germline CDR1 is MNHEY and CDR2 SVGEGT. This CDR3 comprises 12 residues. After removal of 6 bases from V and 4 bases from J, the junction contained 2 bases not matched to a gene.